Following are 26 T cell receptor beta chains from one sample sequenced in a study of T-cell memory formation after mild COVID-19. TCRdb re-analysed the 5' RACE reads in MiXCR, keeping a single row per CDR3 protein. The table records over 400,000 distinct CDR3 sequences, 20% to 30% of them present only once. The specimen sequenced was PBMCs or a T cell subset sorted from them (not recorded which). Source of these receptors: an adult woman who had mild COVID-19 (a few samples of this study predate the infection). Cell type and time point are not known.

Written as DNA, the CDR3 is TGTGCCACCAGTTGGGGCGGTAGCTCCTACAATGAGCAGTTCTTC. Translated, it gives CATSWGGSSYNEQFF. The genes are TRBV24-1 and TRBJ2-1; TRBD1 might be the D (5 bases). CDR1 and CDR2 (germline): KGHDR, SFDVKD. The CDR3 sequence is 15 residues long. Trimming took 6 bases from V and 0 from J, leaving 11 bases between them.

J is TRBJ2-1 and V is TRBV7-3; D might be TRBD1 or TRBD2, each matching 7 bases. CDR1 SGHTA and CDR2 FQGTGA come from the germline V gene. Trimming stripped 3 bases from V and 5 bases from J, with 11 bases between. There are 14 residues in the CDR3. The CDR3 DNA follows: TGTGCCAGCAGCTTCCAGGGGGGGGACAATGAGCAGTTCTTC. Translated: CASSFQGGDNEQFF.

The rearrangement joins TRBV4-1 to TRBJ1-2, with a possible D match to TRBD1 (6 bases). The V gene's germline CDR1 is MGHRA and CDR2 YSYEKL. The CDR3 totals 18 residues. Trimming took off 0 bases at V and 4 bases at J, with 21 bases between the two ends. CDR3 sequence: CASSQDGGGTHQGYGYTF. The CDR3 DNA reads TGCGCCAGCAGCCAAGATGGGGGGGGCACCCACCAGGGCTATGGCTACACCTTC.

The genes are TRBV20-1 and TRBJ2-4, with D unclear. This CDR3 region has 14 residues. V was clipped by 3 bases and J by 0 bases, with 9 bases between them. Germline V CDR1 and CDR2: DFQATT, SNEGSKA (reference sequence). The CDR3 nucleotides read TGCAGTGCTAGCCGGAATCTAGCCAAAAACATTCAGTACTTC. Protein sequence: CSASRNLAKNIQYF.

This clonotype came up a few times. J is TRBJ2-1 and V is TRBV9; D ambiguous. Germline assignment: CDR1 SGDLS and CDR2 YYNGEE. Deletions cut 0 bases from V and 0 bases from J, with 7 bases between. There are 15 residues in the CDR3. CDR3 in DNA: TGTGCCAGCAGCGTAGACGGCCACTCCTACAATGAGCAGTTCTTC. Amino acids: CASSVDGHSYNEQFF.

This clonotype occurred a few times. The chain employs TRBV5-1 and TRBJ2-1; 7 bases align to TRBD2. Trimming cost V 0 bases and J 8 bases; bases outside gene matches: 14. This CDR3 is built from 17 residues. The germline CDR1 and CDR2 sequences are SGHRS and YFSETQ. The CDR3 protein is CASSLATRSGTNYEQFF. As DNA, the CDR3 is TGCGCCAGCAGCTTGGCGACGCGATCCGGGACTAATTATGAGCAGTTCTTC.

The table lists this clonotype with a few counts. The chain couples TRBV5-6 to TRBJ2-5, with 7 bases aligning to TRBD1. J lost 5 bases, V lost 4 bases, and 2 bases had no gene match. This CDR3 is built from 12 residues. The germline V gene encodes CDR1 SGHDT and CDR2 YYEEEE. The CDR3 here is CASSQGVETQYF. CDR3 nucleotides: TGTGCCAGCAGCCAGGGGGTTGAGACCCAGTACTTC.

Points on this clonotype: The junction does not match germline at one end; this may be a read error. The chain combines TRBV7-7 with TRBJ2-7, with D perhaps assigned TRBD1 or TRBD2 (5 bases each). Germline assignment: CDR1 SSHAT and CDR2 FNYEAQ (reference sequence). The CDR3 runs to 17 residues. The CDR3 protein is CASSLGWDPEGVHEQYF. DNA of the CDR3: TGTGCTAGCAGCTTAGGTTGGGACCCCGAAGGAGTCCACGAGCAGTACTTC.

The chain couples TRBV20-1 to TRBJ2-1; 11 bases match TRBD2. CDR1 is DFQATT, CDR2 SNEGSKA, per germline (reference sequence). With V trimmed by 2 bases and J by 4 bases, 7 bases remained unmatched. The CDR3 loop spans 16 amino acids. This chain's CDR3 is CSARIRTSGYYNEQFF. Written as DNA, the CDR3 is TGCAGTGCTAGAATCCGGACTAGCGGGTATTACAATGAGCAGTTCTTC.

This clonotype was counted a few times. The rearrangement joins TRBV25-1 to TRBJ1-1; a weak D match, TRBD1 (5 bases). The V end lost 3 bases, the J end lost 1 base, and 12 bases lay between the germline ends. Germline-derived CDR1 and CDR2 are MGHDK and SYGVNS. CDR3 length equals 15 residues. The CDR3 DNA sequence: TGTGCCAGCAGTGAGCACCGGGACGGGAACACTGAAGCTTTCTTT. It encodes CASSEHRDGNTEAFF.

The chain uses TRBV20-1 and TRBJ1-5, with D perhaps matching TRBD1 (5 bases). The CDR3 is made up of 15 amino acids. Germline V lookup: CDR1 DFQATT, CDR2 SNEGSKA (reference sequence). V was pared by 0 bases and J by 10 bases, with 19 bases between. Here the CDR3 reads CSARDTGGSISPQHF. CDR3 nucleotides: TGCAGTGCTAGAGATACAGGAGGGTCAATCAGCCCCCAGCATTTT.

This chain joins TRBV2 and TRBJ2-1; D is ambiguous. The CDR3 spans 13 residues. Trimming shortened V by 1 base and J by 5 bases, and 6 bases separated the two germline ends. The V gene's germline CDR1 is SNHLY and CDR2 FYNNEI. The DNA of the CDR3 is TGTGCCAGCAGTGAAGACGCGAACAATGAGCAGTTCTTC. It translates to CASSEDANNEQFF.

This clonotype was seen a few times. The V call is TRBV7-3, the J call TRBJ2-5, with 13 bases that match TRBD2. Losses at the gene ends were 5 bases for V and 5 bases for J; bases not matched to a gene: 8. This CDR3 spans 16 amino acids. Germline values: CDR1 SGHTA, CDR2 FQGTGA. CDR3 residues: CASSPGLAGVRETQYF. The CDR3, as DNA: TGTGCCAGCAGCCCCGGACTAGCGGGAGTAAGGGAGACCCAGTACTTC.

The rearrangement links TRBV5-1 to TRBJ1-2, with TRBD1 identical over 8 bases. J was trimmed by 4 bases and V by 4 bases; bases with no gene match: 9. The CDR3 covers 15 residues. In germline, CDR1 is SGHRS, CDR2 YFSETQ. CDR3 region: CASSMPGQAGYGYTF. In nucleotides, the CDR3 is TGCGCCAGCAGCATGCCGGGACAGGCTGGCTATGGCTACACCTTC.

This chain uses TRBV11-2 with TRBJ1-2; possible D gene TRBD1, 5 bases. The CDR3 length is 15 residues. The V gene's germline CDR1 is SGHAT and CDR2 FQNNGV. V gave up 5 bases and J gave up 4 bases, with 17 bases separating them. The CDR3 nucleotides read TGTGCCAGCAGCCCCTATCAGGGACCGGCCTATGGCTACACCTTC. As protein: CASSPYQGPAYGYTF. The variable domain in full, with the rest retrieved from reference TRBV11-2 and TRBJ1-2, is EAGVAQSPRYKIIEKRQSVAFWCNPISGHATLYWYQQILGQGPKLLIQFQNNGVVDDSQLPKDRFSAERLKGVDSTLKIQPAKLEDSAVYLCASSPYQGPAYGYTFGSGTRLTVV.

The genes are TRBV18 and TRBJ1-5, with D hard to call. The CDR3 is 16 residues long. Trimming cost V 4 bases and J 1 base, with 14 bases left between them. In germline, CDR1 is KGHSH, CDR2 LQKENI. The CDR3 spells CASSQSPRQSNQPQHF. CDR3 in DNA: TGTGCCAGCTCACAAAGTCCCCGGCAGAGCAATCAGCCCCAGCATTTT. The full variable domain, in which reference TRBV18 and TRBJ1-5 provide the parts outside the CDR3, is NAGVMQNPRHLVRRRGQEARLRCSPMKGHSHVYWYRQLPEEGLKFMVYLQKENIIDESGMPKERFSAEFPKEGPSILRIQQVVRGDSAAYFCASSQSPRQSNQPQHFGDGTRLSIL.

The sample holds a few counts of this clonotype. CDR3 sequence reads: CASSGDNNEQFF. CDR3 DNA sequence: TGTGCCAGCAGCGGGGACAACAATGAGCAGTTCTTC. The V and J genes are TRBV12-3 or TRBV12-4 and TRBJ2-1, with a possible D match to TRBD1 (6 bases). The CDR3 has 12 residues. Trimming pared 6 bases from V and 5 bases from J, leaving 8 bases between.

The rearrangement uses TRBV27 and TRBJ2-1; 12 bases align to TRBD1. The V gene end was trimmed by 6 bases and the J gene end by 8 bases; junction bases not matched to a gene: 5. CDR1 is MNHEY and CDR2 is SMNVEV in the germline V gene (reference sequence). The CDR3 extends over 14 amino acids. The CDR3 region is CASSPGTGGDEQFF. The CDR3 region has the DNA TGTGCCAGCAGCCCAGGGACAGGGGGCGATGAGCAGTTCTTC.

This clonotype was seen a few times. The chain combines TRBV5-1 with TRBJ1-6; weak D call: TRBD1 (5 bases). Germline assignment: CDR1 SGHRS and CDR2 YFSETQ. This CDR3 comprises 15 residues. The V gene lost 0 bases and the J gene lost 5 bases, with 9 bases spanning the gap. For the CDR3, the DNA is TGCGCCAGCAGCTTGGGAGGGGCGAATAATTCACCCCTCCACTTT. This codes for CASSLGGANNSPLHF.

The gene calls are TRBV2 and TRBJ1-5; 8 nucleotides match TRBD1. Trimming took 6 bases from V and 2 from J; bases not matched to a gene: 9. The CDR3 runs to 16 residues. Per germline, CDR1 SNHLY and CDR2 FYNNEI. Here the CDR3 reads CASRSTTQGGNQPQHF. CDR3 sequence (DNA): TGTGCCAGCAGGAGCACCACACAGGGGGGCAATCAGCCCCAGCATTTT.

V and J are TRBV4-1 and TRBJ1-6; possible D gene TRBD1, 6 bases. Between the trimmed V and J ends, which lost 1 base and 10 bases, there was a span of 11 bases. This CDR3 has 14 amino acids. CDR1 and CDR2 from the germline V gene are MGHRA and YSYEKL. The DNA for the CDR3 is TGCGCCAGCAGCCAAGTGGGGGGGGCGTCACCCCTCCACTTT. Amino acid sequence: CASSQVGGASPLHF.

This sequence joins TRBV5-6 and TRBJ2-1, with 7 nucleotides matching TRBD2. From germline, CDR1 is SGHDT and CDR2 YYEEEE. Trimming at V came to 2 bases and at J to 2 bases, leaving 4 bases not matched to a gene. The CDR3 length is 15 residues. The CDR3 nucleotides are TGTGCCAGCAGCTTCTGGCGGGAGCCCTACAATGAGCAGTTCTTC. This gives the protein CASSFWREPYNEQFF.

A few counts support this clonotype. V is TRBV9 and J is TRBJ2-1, with D possibly being TRBD1 (5 bases). The V gene's germline CDR1 is SGDLS and CDR2 YYNGEE. The V end was cut by 0 bases, the J end by 5 bases, with 6 bases between. The CDR3 has 13 residues. CDR3: CASSVGTNNEQFF. The CDR3, as DNA: TGTGCCAGCAGCGTAGGGACAAACAATGAGCAGTTCTTC.

This clonotype was seen a few times. The rearrangement uses TRBV7-2 and TRBJ2-5, with unresolved D. The CDR3 extends over 11 amino acids. Germline loops: CDR1 SGHTA, CDR2 FQGNSA. Trimming pared 1 base from V and 7 bases from J, leaving 4 bases between. As DNA, the CDR3 is TGTGCCAGCAGCTTAGTATCGACCCAGTACTTC. Translation gives CASSLVSTQYF.

This clonotype was seen a few times. The V call is TRBV6-6, the J call TRBJ1-1; D may be TRBD1 (5 bases). This CDR3 spans 15 amino acids. V lost 0 bases and J 1 base, leaving 9 bases between the germline ends. Germline V gives CDR1 MNHNY, CDR2 SVGAGI (reference sequence). CDR3 DNA: TGTGCCAGCAGTTACTCAGGAGGGGAGAACACTGAAGCTTTCTTT. It is translated as CASSYSGGENTEAFF.

This clonotype was picked up a small number of times. The genes are TRBV5-1 and TRBJ1-2, with 8 positions matching TRBD1. Germline values: CDR1 SGHRS, CDR2 YFSETQ. This CDR3 has 14 amino acids. J gave up 6 bases and V 4 bases, and 8 bases lay outside the gene matches. As DNA, the CDR3 is TGCGCCAGCAGCAAAGACAGGGGTCTGGATGGCTACACCTTC. Protein product: CASSKDRGLDGYTF.